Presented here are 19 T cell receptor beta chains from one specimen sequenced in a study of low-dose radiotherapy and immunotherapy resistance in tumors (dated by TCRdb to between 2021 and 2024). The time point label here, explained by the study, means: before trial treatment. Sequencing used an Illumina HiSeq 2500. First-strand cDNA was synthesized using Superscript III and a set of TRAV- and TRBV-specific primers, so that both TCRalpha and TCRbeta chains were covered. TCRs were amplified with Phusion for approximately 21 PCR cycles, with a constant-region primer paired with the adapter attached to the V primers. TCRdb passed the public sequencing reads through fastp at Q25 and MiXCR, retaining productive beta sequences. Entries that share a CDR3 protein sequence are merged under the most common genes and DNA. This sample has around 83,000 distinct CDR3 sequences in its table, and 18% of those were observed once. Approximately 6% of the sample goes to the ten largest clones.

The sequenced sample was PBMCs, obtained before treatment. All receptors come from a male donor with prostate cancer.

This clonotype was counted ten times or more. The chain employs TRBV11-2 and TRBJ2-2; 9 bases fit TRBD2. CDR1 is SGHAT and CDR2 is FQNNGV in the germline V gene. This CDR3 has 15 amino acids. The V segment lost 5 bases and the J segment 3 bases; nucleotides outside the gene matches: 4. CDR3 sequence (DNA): TGTGCCAGCAGCCCTCGCGGGAGGGACACCGGGGAGCTGTTTTTT. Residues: CASSPRGRDTGELFF.

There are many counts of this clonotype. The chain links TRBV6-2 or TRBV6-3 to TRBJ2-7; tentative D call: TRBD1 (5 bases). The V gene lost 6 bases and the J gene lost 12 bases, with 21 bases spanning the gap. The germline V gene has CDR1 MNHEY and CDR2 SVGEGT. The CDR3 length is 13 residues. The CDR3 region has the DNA TGTGCCAGCAGAAATAGGGGTTATCAACCGCGGTACTTC. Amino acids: CASRNRGYQPRYF.

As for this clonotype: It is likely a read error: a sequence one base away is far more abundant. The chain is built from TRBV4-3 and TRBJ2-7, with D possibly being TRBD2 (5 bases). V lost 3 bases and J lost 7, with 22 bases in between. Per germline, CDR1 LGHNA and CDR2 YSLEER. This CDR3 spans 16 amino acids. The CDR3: CASSQEVAPTYNEQYF. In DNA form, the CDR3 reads TGCGCCAGCAGCCAGGAGGTAGCCCCTACCTACAATGAGCAGTACTTC.

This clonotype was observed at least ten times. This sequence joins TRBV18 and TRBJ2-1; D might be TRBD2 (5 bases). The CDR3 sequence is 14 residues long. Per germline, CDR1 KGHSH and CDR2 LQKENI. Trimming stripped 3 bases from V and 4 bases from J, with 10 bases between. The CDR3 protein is CASSPQWEYNEQFF. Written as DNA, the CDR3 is TGTGCCAGCTCACCCCAGTGGGAGTACAATGAGCAGTTCTTC.

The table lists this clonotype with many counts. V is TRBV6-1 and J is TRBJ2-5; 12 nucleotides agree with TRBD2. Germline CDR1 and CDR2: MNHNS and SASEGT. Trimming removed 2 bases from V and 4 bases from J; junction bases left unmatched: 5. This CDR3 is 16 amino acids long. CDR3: CASSELAGGPLETQYF. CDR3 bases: TGTGCCAGCAGTGAACTAGCGGGGGGGCCGTTAGAGACCCAGTACTTC.

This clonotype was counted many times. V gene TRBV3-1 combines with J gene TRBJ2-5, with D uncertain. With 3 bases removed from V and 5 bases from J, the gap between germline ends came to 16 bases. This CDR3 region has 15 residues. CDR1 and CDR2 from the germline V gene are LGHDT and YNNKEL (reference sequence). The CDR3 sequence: CASSQGGMSYETQYF. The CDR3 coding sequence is TGTGCCAGCAGCCAGGGTGGTATGTCTTATGAGACCCAGTACTTC.

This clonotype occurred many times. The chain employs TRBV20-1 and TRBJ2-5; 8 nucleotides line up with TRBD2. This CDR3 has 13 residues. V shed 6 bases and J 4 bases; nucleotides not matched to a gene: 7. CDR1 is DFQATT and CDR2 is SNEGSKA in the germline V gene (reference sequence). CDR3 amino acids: CSAKPTSGETQYF. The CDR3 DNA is TGCAGTGCAAAACCCACTAGCGGAGAGACCCAGTACTTC.

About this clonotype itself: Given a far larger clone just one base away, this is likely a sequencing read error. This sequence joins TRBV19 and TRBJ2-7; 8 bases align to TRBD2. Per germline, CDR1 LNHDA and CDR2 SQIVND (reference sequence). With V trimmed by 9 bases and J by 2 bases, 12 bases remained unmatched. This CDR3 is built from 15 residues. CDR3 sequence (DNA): TGTGCCAGCATCACCTCCGCCGGGAGGGCCTACGAGCAGTACTTC. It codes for CASITSAGRAYEQYF.

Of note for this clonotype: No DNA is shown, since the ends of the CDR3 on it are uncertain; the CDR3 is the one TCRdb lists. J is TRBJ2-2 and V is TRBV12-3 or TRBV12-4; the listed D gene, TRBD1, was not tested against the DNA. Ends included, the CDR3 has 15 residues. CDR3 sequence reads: CASRTGANTGELFFF.

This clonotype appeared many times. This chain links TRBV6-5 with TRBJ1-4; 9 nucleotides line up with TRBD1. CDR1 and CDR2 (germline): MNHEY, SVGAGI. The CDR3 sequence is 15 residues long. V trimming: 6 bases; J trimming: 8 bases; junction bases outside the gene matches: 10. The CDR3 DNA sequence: TGTGCCAGCAGCGACCGGGACAGGGAACGGGAAAAACTGTTTTTT. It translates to CASSDRDREREKLFF.

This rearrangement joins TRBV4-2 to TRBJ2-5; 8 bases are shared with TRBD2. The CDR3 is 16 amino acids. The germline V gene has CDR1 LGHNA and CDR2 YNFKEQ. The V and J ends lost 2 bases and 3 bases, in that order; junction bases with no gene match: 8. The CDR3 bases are TGTGCCAGCAGCCAATCCGGTAGCGGGGCTGAAGAGACCCAGTACTTC. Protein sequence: CASSQSGSGAEETQYF.

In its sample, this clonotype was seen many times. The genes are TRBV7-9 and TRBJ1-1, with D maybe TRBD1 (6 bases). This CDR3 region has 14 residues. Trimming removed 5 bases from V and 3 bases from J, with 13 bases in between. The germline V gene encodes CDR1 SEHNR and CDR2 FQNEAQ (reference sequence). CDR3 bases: TGTGCCAGCAGCCGGGGGCTGGGGGACACTGAAGCTTTCTTT. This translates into CASSRGLGDTEAFF.

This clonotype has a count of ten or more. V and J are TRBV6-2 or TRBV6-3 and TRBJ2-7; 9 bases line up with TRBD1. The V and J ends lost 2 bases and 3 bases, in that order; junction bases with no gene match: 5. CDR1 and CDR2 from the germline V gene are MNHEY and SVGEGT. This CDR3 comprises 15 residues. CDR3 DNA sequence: TGTGCCAGCAGTTACGACAGGGGGTCTTACTACGAGCAGTACTTC. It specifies CASSYDRGSYYEQYF.

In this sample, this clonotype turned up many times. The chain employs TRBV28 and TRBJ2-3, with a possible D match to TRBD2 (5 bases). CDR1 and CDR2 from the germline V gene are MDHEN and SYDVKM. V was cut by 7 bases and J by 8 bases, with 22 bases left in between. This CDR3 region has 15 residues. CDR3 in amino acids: CASKSRGSYGLTQYF. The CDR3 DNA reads TGTGCCAGCAAATCTCGCGGGTCCTACGGTCTTACGCAGTATTTT.

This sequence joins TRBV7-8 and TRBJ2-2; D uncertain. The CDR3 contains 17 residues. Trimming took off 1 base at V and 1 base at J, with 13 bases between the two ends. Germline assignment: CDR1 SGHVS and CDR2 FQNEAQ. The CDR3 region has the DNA TGTGCCAGCAGCTTAGGAGGTACCAGCTTGAACACCGGGGAGCTGTTTTTT. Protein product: CASSLGGTSLNTGELFF.

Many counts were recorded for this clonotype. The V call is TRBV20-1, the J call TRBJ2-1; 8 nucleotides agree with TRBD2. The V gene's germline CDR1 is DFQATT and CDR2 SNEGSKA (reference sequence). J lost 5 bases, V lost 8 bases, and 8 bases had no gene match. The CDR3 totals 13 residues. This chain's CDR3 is CSLAGRQHNEQFF. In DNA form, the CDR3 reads TGCAGTTTAGCGGGGCGACAGCACAATGAGCAGTTCTTC.

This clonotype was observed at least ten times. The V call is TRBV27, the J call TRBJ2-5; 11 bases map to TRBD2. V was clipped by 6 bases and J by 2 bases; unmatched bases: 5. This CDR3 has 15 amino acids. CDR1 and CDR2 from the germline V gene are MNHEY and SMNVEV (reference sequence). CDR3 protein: CASRPSGGRQETQYF. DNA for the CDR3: TGTGCCAGCAGGCCTAGCGGGGGGCGGCAAGAGACCCAGTACTTC.

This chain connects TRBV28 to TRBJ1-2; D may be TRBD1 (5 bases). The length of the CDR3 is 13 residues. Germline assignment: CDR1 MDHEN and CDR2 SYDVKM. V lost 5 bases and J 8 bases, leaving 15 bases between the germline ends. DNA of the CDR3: TGTGCCAGCAGTCCGGGACTAGCGGGAGGCTACACCTTC. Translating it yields CASSPGLAGGYTF.

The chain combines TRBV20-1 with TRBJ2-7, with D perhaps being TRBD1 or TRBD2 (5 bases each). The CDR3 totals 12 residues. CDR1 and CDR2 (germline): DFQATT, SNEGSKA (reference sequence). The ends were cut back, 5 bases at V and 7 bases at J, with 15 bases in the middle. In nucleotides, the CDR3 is TGCAGTGCTGAGGGGAGCGGTGAGGAGCAGTACTTC. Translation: CSAEGSGEEQYF.